This T cell receptor (beta chain) was sequenced during a study of vaccination and CD4 T cells after COVID-19. This clonotype appeared a few times. What it recognizes is unknown. Germline V gene lookup returns CDR1 SGHTA and CDR2 FQGNSA. The V and J ends lost 0 bases and 8 bases, in that order; junction bases with no gene match: 6. The CDR3 has 15 amino acids. The treatment is: roughly nine-day PBMC culture with coronavirus spike peptide pools or control peptides (ViraFEST assay). CD4+ T cells that had been cultured provided DNA sequenced with the Oncomine TCR Beta short-read assay. TCRdb reprocessed the PCR reads with MiXCR, giving one entry per CDR3 protein. In the table there are approximately 11,000 distinct CDR3 sequences, approximately 40% of which are singletons.

The sequenced material came from CD4+ T cells from blood, cultured in vitro. The chain uses TRBV7-2 and TRBJ2-3, with 9 nucleotides matching TRBD2. The receptor was isolated from a human donor who had recovered from COVID-19. CDR3 loop: CASSLASGGYGTQYF. The CDR3 DNA reads as TGTGCCAGCAGCTTAGCTAGCGGGGGATACGGTACGCAGTATTTT.